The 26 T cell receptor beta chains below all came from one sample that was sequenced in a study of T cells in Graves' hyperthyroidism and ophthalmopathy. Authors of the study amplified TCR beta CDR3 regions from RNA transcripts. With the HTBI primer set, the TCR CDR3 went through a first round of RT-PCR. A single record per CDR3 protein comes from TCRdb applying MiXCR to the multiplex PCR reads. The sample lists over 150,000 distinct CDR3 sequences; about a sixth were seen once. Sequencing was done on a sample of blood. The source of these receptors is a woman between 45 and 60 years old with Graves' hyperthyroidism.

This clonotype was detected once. The CDR3 spells CASSLRGNSGANVLTF. CDR3 sequence (DNA): TGTGCCAGCAGCTTGAGAGGGAACTCTGGGGCCAACGTCCTGACTTTC. V usage is TRBV5-6 and J usage is TRBJ2-6; D might be TRBD2 (5 bases). The germline V gene has CDR1 SGHDT and CDR2 YYEEEE. The CDR3 loop spans 16 amino acids. The V end lost 1 base, the J end lost 0 bases, and 8 bases lay between the germline ends.

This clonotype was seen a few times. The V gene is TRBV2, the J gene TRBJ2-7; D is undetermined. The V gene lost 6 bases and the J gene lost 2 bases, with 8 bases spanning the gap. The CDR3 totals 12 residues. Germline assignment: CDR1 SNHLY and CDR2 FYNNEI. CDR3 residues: CASSGITYEQYF. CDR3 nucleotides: TGTGCCAGCAGCGGAATAACCTACGAGCAGTACTTC.

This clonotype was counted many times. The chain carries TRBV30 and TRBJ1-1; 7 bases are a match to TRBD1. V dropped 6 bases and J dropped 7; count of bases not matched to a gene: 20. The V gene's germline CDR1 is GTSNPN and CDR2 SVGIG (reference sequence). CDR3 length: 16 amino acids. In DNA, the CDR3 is TGTGCCTGCGGAACCTGGGGGACAGCAGACATCAGTGAAGCTTTCTTT. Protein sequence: CACGTWGTADISEAFF.

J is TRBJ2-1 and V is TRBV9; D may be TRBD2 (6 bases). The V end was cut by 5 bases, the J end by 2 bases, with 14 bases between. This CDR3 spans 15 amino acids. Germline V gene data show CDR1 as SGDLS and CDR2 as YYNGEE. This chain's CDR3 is CASRAPGDAYNEQFF. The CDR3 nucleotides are TGTGCCAGCAGAGCCCCGGGAGACGCCTACAATGAGCAGTTCTTC.

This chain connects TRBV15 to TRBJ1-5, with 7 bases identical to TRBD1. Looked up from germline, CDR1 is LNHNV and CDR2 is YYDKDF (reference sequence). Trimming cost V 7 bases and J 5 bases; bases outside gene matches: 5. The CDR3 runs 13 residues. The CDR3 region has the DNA TGTGCCACCAACCGGGACAGATATCAGCCCCAGCATTTT. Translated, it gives CATNRDRYQPQHF.

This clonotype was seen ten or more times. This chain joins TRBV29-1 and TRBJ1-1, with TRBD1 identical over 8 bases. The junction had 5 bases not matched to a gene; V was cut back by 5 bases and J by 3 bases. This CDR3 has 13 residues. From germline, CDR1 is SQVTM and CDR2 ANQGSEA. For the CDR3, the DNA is TGCAGCGTTCCTGACAGGGGCGACACTGAAGCTTTCTTT. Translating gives CSVPDRGDTEAFF.

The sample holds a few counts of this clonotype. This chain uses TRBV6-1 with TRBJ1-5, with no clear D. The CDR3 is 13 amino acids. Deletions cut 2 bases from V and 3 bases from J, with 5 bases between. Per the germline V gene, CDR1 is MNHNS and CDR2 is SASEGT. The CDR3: CASSEFTNQPQHF. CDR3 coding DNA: TGTGCCAGCAGTGAATTCACCAATCAGCCCCAGCATTTT.

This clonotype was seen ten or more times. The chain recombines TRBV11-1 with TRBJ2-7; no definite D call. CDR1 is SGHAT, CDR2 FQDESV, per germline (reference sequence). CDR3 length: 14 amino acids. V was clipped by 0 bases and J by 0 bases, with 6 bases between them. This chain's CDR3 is CASSLAGSSYEQYF. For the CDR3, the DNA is TGTGCCAGCAGCTTAGCGGGCAGCTCCTACGAGCAGTACTTC.

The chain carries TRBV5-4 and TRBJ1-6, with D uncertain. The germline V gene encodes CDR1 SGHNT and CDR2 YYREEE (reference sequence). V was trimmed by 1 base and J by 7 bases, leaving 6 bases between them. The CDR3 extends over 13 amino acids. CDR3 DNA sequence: TGTGCCAGCAGCTTGACCGACAATTCACCCCTCCACTTT. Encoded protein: CASSLTDNSPLHF. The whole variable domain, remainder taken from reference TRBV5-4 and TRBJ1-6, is ETGVTQSPTHLIKTRGQQVTLRCSSQSGHNTVSWYQQALGQGPQFIFQYYREEENGRGNFPPRFSGLQFPNYSSELNVNALELDDSALYLCASSLTDNSPLHFGNGTRLTVT.

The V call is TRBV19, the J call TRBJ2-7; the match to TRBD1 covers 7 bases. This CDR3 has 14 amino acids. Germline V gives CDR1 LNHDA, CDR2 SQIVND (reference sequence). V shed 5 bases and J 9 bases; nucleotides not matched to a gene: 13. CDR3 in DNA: TGTGCCAGTAGTGGCCGGGACAGCTCTACGACGCAGTACTTC. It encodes CASSGRDSSTTQYF.

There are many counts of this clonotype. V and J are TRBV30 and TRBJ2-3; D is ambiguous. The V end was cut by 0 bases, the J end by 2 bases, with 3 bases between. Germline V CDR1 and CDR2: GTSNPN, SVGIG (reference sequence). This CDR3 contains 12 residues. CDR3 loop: CAWSVHTDTQYF. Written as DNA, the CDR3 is TGTGCCTGGAGTGTACACACAGATACGCAGTATTTT.

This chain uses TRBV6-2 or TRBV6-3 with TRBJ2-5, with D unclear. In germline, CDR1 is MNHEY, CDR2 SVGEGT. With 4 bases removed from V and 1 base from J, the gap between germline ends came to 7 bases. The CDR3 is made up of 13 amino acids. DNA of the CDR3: TGTGCCAGCAGTTCTCTACCCCAAGAGACCCAGTACTTC. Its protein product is CASSSLPQETQYF.

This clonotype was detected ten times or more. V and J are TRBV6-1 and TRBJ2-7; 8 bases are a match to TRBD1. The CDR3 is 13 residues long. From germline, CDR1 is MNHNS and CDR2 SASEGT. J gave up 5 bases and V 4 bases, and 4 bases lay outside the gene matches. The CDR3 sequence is CASSGKTGDEQYF. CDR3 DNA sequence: TGTGCCAGCAGTGGTAAGACAGGGGACGAGCAGTACTTC.

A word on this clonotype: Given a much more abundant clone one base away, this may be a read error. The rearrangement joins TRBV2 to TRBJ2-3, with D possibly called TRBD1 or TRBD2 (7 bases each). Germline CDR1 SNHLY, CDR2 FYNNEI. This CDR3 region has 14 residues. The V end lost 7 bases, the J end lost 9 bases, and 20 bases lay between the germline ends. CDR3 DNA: TGTGCCAGCACCAGTGGGGCGCAGGGGGGGACGCAGTATTTT. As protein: CASTSGAQGGTQYF.

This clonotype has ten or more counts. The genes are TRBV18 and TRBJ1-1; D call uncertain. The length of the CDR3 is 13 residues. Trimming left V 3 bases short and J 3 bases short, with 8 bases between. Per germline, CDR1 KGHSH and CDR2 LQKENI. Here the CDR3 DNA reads TGTGCCAGCTCACCGACTTCAGACACTGAAGCTTTCTTT. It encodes CASSPTSDTEAFF.

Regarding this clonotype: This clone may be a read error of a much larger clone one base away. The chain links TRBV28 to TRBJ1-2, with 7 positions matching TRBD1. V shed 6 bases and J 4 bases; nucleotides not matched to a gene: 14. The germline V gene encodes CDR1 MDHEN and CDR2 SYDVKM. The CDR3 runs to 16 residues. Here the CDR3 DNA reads TGTGCCAGCAGGACAGGGTTAGCAGGGGATTCCTATGGCTACACCTTC. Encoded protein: CASRTGLAGDSYGYTF.

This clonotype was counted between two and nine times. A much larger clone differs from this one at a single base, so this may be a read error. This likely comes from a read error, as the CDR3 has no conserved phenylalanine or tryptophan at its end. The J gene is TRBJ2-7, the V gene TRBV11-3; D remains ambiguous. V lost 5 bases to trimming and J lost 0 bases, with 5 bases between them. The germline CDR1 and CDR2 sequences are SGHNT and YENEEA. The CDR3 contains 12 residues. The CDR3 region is CASSTYSYEQYL. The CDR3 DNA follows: TGTGCCAGCAGCACTTACTCCTACGAGCAGTACCTC.

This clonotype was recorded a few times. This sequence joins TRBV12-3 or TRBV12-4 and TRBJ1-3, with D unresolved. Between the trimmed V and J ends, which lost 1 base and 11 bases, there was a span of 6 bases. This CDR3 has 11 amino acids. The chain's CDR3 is CASSLGSAIYF. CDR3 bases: TGTGCCAGCAGTTTAGGAAGCGCCATATATTTT.

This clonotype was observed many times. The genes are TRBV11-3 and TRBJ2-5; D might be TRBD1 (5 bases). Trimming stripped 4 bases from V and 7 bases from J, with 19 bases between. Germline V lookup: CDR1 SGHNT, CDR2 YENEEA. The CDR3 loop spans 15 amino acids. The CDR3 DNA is TGTGCCAGCAGCTATGATACAGGCTCTCTTAGGACCCAGTACTTC. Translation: CASSYDTGSLRTQYF.

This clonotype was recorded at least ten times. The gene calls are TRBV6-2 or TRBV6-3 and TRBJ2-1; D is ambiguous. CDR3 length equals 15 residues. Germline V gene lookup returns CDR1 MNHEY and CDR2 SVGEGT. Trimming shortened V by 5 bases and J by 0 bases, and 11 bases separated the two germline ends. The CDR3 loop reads CASSVNWASYNEQFF. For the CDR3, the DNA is TGTGCCAGCAGTGTTAACTGGGCCTCCTACAATGAGCAGTTCTTC.

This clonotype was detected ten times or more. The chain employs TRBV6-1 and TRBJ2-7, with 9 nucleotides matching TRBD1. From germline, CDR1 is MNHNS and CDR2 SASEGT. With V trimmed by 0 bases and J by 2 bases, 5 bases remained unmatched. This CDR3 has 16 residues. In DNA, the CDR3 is TGTGCCAGCAGTGAAGCAGGGACAGGGTCTCCCTACGAGCAGTACTTC. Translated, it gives CASSEAGTGSPYEQYF.

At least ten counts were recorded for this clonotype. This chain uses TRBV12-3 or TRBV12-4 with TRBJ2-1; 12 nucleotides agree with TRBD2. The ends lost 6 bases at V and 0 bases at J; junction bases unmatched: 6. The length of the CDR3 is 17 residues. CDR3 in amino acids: CASSRGLAGFSYNEQFF. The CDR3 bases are TGTGCCAGCAGCCGAGGACTAGCGGGATTCTCCTACAATGAGCAGTTCTTC.

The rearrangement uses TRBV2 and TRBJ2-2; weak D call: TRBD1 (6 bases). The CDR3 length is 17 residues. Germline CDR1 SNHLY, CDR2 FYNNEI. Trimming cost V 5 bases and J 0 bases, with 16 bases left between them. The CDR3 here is CASSTPLRQANTGELFF. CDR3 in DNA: TGTGCCAGCAGTACTCCCCTAAGACAGGCGAACACCGGGGAGCTGTTTTTT.

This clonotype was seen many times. The CDR3 nucleotides read TGTGCCAGCAGCCCTAAAGTACTAGCGGAGACACAAGAGACCCAGTACTTC. Protein: CASSPKVLAETQETQYF. The J gene is TRBJ2-5, the V gene TRBV3-1; 8 bases are a match to TRBD2. The CDR3 consists of 17 residues. The V gene's germline CDR1 is LGHDT and CDR2 YNNKEL (reference sequence). V trimming: 4 bases; J trimming: 2 bases; junction bases outside the gene matches: 12.

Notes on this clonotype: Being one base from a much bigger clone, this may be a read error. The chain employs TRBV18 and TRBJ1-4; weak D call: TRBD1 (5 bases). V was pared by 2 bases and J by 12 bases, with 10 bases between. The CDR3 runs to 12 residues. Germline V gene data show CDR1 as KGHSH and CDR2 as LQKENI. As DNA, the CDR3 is TGTGCCAGCTCACCAGAGACAGAAGAACTGTTTTTT. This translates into CASSPETEELFF.

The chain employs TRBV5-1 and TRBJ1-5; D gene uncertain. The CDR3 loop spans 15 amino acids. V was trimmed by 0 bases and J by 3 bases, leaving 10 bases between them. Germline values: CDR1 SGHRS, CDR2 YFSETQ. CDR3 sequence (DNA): TGCGCCAGCAGCTTGGGGGGAGCCATCAATCAGCCCCAGCATTTT. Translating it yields CASSLGGAINQPQHF.